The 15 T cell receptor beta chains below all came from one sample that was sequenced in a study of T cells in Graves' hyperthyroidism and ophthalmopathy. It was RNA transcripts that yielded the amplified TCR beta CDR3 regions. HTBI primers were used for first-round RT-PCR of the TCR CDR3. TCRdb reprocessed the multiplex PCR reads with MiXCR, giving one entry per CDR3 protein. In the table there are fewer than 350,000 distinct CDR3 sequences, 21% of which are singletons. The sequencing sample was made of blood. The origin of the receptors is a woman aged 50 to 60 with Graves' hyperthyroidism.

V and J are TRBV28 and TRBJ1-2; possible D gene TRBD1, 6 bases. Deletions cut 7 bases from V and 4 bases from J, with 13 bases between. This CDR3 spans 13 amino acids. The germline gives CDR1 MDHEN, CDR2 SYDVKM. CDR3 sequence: CASTTGYSYGYTF. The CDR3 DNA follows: TGTGCCAGCACTACAGGGTATAGCTATGGCTACACCTTC.

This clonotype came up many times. This CDR3 is CAIRGGGTANEQFF. The CDR3 coding sequence is TGTGCCATCAGGGGGGGCGGGACCGCGAATGAGCAGTTCTTC. This sequence joins TRBV10-3 and TRBJ2-1; D assignment may be TRBD1 or TRBD2 (6 bases each). Germline V gene lookup returns CDR1 ENHRY and CDR2 SYGVKD. Trimming removed 6 bases from V and 7 bases from J, with 16 bases in between. The CDR3 spans 14 residues.

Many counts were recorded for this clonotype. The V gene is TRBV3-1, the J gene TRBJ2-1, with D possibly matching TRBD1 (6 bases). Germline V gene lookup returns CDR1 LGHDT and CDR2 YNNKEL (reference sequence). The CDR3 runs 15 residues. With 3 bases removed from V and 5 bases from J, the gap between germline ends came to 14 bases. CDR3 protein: CASSHGQIEHNEQFF. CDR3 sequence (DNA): TGTGCCAGCAGCCACGGACAGATTGAACACAATGAGCAGTTCTTC.

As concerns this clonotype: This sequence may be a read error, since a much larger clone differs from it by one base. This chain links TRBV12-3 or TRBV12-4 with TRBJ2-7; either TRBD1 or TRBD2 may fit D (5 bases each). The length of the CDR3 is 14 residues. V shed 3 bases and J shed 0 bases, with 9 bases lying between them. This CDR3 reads CASSLQGPSYEQYF. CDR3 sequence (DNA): TGTGCCAGCAGTTTGCAGGGACCCTCCTACGAGCAGTACTTC.

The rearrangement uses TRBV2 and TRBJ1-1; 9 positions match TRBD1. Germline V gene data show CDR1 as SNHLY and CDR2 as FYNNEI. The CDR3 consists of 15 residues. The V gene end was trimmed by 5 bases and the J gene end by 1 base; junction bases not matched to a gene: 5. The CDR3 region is CASSRTGARNTEAFF. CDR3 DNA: TGTGCCAGCAGTCGGACAGGGGCCCGGAACACTGAAGCTTTCTTT.

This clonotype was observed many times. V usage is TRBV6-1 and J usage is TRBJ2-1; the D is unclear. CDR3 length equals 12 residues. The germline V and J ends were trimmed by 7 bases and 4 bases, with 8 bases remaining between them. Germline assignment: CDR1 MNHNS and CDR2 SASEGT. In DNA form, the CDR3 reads TGTGCCAGCAATACACCGTACAATGAGCAGTTCTTC. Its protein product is CASNTPYNEQFF.

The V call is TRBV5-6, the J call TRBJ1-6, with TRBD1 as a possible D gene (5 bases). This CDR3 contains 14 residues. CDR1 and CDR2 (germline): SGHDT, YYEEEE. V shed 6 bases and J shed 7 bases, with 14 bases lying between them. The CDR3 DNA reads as TGTGCCAGCACCACCAGCGACAGCAATTCACCCCTCCACTTT. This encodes CASTTSDSNSPLHF.

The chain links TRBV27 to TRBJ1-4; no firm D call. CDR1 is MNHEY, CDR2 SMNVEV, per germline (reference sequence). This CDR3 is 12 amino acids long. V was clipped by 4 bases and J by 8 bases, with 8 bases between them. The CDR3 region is CASSSPPEKLFF. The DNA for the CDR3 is TGTGCCAGCAGTTCCCCCCCCGAAAAACTGTTTTTT.

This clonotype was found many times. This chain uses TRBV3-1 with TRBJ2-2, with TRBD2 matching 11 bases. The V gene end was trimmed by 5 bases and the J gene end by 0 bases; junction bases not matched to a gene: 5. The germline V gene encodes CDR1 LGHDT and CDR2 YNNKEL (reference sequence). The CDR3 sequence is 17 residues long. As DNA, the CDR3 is TGTGCCAGCAGCAGGAATAGCGGGGGGGCGAACACCGGGGAGCTGTTTTTT. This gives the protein CASSRNSGGANTGELFF.

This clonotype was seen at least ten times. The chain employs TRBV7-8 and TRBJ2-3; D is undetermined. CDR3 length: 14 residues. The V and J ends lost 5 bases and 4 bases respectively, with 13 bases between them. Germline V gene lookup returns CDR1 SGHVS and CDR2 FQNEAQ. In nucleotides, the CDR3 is TGTGCCAGCAGCACCCGACCAAGATCAGATACGCAGTATTTT. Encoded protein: CASSTRPRSDTQYF.

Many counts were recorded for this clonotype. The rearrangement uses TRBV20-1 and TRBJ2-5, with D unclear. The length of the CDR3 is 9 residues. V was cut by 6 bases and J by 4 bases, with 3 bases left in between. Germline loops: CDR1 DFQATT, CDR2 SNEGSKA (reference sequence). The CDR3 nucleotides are TGCAGTGCCCCAGAGACCCAGTACTTC. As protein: CSAPETQYF.

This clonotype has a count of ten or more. The CDR3 is CASSPTGTSNNEQFF. CDR3 nucleotides: TGTGCCAGCAGCCCAACCGGGACCTCAAACAATGAGCAGTTCTTC. V is TRBV11-2 and J is TRBJ2-1, with D possibly called TRBD1 or TRBD2 (5 bases each). The CDR3 runs 15 residues. Germline loops: CDR1 SGHAT, CDR2 FQNNGV. V lost 5 bases and J lost 5, with 16 bases in between. Based on the CDR3 plus reference TRBV11-2 and TRBJ2-1, the full variable domain is EAGVAQSPRYKIIEKRQSVAFWCNPISGHATLYWYQQILGQGPKLLIQFQNNGVVDDSQLPKDRFSAERLKGVDSTLKIQPAKLEDSAVYLCASSPTGTSNNEQFFGPGTRLTVL.

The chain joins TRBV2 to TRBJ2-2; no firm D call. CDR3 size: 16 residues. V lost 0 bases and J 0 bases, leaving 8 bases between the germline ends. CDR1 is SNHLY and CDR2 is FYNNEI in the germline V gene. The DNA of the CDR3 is TGTGCCAGCAGTGAAGCGCGGCTAACGAACACCGGGGAGCTGTTTTTT. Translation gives CASSEARLTNTGELFF.

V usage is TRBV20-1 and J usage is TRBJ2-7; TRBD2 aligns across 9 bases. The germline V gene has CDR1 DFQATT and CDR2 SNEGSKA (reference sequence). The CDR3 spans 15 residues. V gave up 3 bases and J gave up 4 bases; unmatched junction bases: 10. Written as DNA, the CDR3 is TGCAGTGCTAGGCTGGCGGGAGGGCCATGGTACGAGCAGTACTTC. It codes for CSARLAGGPWYEQYF.

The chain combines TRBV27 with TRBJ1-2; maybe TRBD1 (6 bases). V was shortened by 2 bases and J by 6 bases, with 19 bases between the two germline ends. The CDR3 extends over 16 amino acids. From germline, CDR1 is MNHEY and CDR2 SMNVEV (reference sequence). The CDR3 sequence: CASSLEAGGLVNGYTF. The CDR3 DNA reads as TGTGCCAGCAGTTTAGAGGCCGGGGGGCTGGTAAATGGCTACACCTTC.